This T cell receptor (beta chain) was sequenced for a study of blood T cells in healthy people across ages (dated by TCRdb to the mid-2010s). Notes on the research overall: In model experiments, roughly one uniquely barcoded TCR beta cDNA molecule per two T cells was captured by template switching. Using deep sequencing normalized with unique cDNA molecular identifiers, the study measured how TCR beta repertoire diversity changes with age. The donors were split into four age groups: young (average about 16 years), middle-aged (nearly 40), aged (more than 60) and long-lived (under 85). Donors of different ages were randomly distributed across sequencing lanes to avoid experimental bias. Two additional independent replicas of 1 million unique cDNA reads from the same blood draw were analyzed for two donors (one aged 18 to 29 and one aged 80 or older).

Donors were roughly 40 systemically healthy Caucasian individuals from Russia aged 6 to 90 years. Each donor gave ten milliliters of peripheral blood, drawn into EDTA-treated Vacutainer tubes. Ficoll-Paque density-gradient centrifugation was used to isolate PBMCs, with at least 6 million per sample. Total RNA was extracted from PBMCs with Trizol reagent, with at least 5.5 micrograms obtained per sample. The percentages of naive CD45RAhigh/CD27high T cells were determined by flow cytometry on a PBMC aliquot from every donor. The library came from 5' RACE. Sequencing used an Illumina HiSeq 2500. A second about 6 to 11 cycle PCR used a sample-barcoded 5' primer and a J-beta primer mix. A unique molecular identifier was introduced onto each TCR beta cDNA molecule by a template-switch 5' adaptor carrying 12 random nucleotides. Each sample yielded at least 3 million CDR3-containing paired-end reads. All of the RNA was converted into first-strand cDNA using the Mint cDNA synthesis kit, with a TRBC-specific oligonucleotide serving as the primer. Following uracil-DNA glycosylase treatment, a first 18-cycle PCR with universal primers M1SS and BC2_uni_R was performed on all cDNA. The paper's data handling went like this. For normalization, 1 million high-quality reads were randomly selected from each sample, with every read carrying a distinct molecular identifier. Instead of being binned into consensus sequences, reads that shared molecular identifiers were thrown out. MiTCR, with a Q25 quality threshold and the strictest error-elimination algorithm, was used for CDR3 identification, clonotype clustering and error correction. A nonparametric unseen species model with Euler transformation was used to estimate lower-bound total TCR beta diversity. TCRdb cleaned the public reads at Q25 with fastp, built clones with MiXCR and kept in-frame beta chains. Merged by CDR3 protein, the rows form single entries marked with the most common genes and DNA. What appears here as the V and J calls and clone size reflects TCRdb's work, not the paper's. The sample table lists hundreds of thousands of distinct CDR3 sequences, under 25% of them with a count of one. Of the sample, 3% to 4% is held by the ten largest clones.

This clonotype was counted between two and nine times. Its antigen is not yet known. There are no base qualities to consult, and no much larger clone falls within one base. Taken from the germline V gene, the CDR1 and CDR2 loops are SGHDN and FVKESK. Trimming removed 2 bases from V and 5 bases from J, leaving 15 bases between the germline ends. The CDR3 sequence holds 16 residues, the cysteine and phenylalanine included. CDR3 DNA is the only sequence kept; it has 48 bases, read in frame from the first base. Summary of the overall study and its limitations: Conclusive comparison of naive and antigen-experienced compartments was prevented by the profiling of bulk unsorted PBMCs. A strong correlation was found between observed TCR beta diversity and the percentage of naive T cells measured by flow cytometry. As age increased, observed TCR beta diversity per million T cells dropped in a roughly linear way, and a significant reduction was already evident by age around 41. Estimates of total diversity based on one million sequenced T cells were regarded as lower bounds and as underestimates. The long-lived group showed more naive CD4+ T cells, fewer expanded clones and increased TCR diversity than the aged group, suggesting age selection. Donor CMV infection status was unknown, potentially confounding age-related changes in expanded clonotypes.

This TCR derives from a man in his 70s in good health. The chain links TRBV14 with TRBJ2-2; the D segment is perhaps TRBD1 or TRBD2, each sharing 5 matched bases. The material sequenced was blood. CDR3 loop: CASSQQGTSFTGELFF. The DNA sequence is as follows: TGTGCCAGCAGCCAACAAGGGACGAGTTTTACCGGGGAGCTGTTTTTT. The full variable domain, completed from the reference TRBV14 and TRBJ2-2 proteins outside the CDR3, reads EAGVTQFPSHSVIEKGQTVTLRCDPISGHDNLYWYRRVMGKEIKFLLHFVKESKQDESGMPNNRFLAERTGGTYSTLKVQPAELEDSGVYFCASSQQGTSFTGELFFGEGSRLTVL.